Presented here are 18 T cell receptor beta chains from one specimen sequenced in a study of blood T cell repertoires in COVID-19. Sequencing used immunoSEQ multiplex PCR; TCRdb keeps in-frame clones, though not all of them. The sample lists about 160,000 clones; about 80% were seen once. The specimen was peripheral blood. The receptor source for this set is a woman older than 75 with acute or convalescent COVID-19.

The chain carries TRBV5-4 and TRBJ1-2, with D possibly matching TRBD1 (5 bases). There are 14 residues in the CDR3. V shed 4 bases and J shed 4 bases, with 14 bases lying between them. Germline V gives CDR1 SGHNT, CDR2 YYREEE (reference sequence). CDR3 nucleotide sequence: TGTGCCAGCAGCCCCTCGGTGACAGTCTATGGCTACACCTTC. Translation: CASSPSVTVYGYTF.

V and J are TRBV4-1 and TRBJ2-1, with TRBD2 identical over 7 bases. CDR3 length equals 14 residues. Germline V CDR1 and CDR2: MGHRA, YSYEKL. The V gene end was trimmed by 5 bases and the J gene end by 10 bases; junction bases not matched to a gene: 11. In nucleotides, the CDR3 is TGCGCCAGCAGCTTGTACTTGGGGGGGAACGAGCAGTTCTTC. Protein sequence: CASSLYLGGNEQFF.

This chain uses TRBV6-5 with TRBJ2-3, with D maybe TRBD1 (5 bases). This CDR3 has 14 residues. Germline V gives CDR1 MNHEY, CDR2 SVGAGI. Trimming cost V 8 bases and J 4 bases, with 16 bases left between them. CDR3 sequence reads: CASLDSPWPDTQYF. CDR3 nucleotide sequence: TGTGCCAGCCTTGACAGCCCCTGGCCAGATACGCAGTATTTT.

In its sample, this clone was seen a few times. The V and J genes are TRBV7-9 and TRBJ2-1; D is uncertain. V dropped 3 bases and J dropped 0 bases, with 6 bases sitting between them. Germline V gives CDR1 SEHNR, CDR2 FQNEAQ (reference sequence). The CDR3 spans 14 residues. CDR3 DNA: TGTGCCAGCAGCTTTCTAAGCTCCTACAATGAGCAGTTCTTC. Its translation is CASSFLSSYNEQFF.

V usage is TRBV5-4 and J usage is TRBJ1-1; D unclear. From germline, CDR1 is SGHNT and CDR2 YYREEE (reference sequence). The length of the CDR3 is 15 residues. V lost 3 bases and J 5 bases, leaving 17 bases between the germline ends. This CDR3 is CASSSRGSGETEAFF. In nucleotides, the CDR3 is TGTGCCAGCAGCTCCCGAGGTTCCGGAGAGACTGAAGCTTTCTTT.

CDR3 sequence reads: CASRGLGGANTEAFF. The CDR3 DNA is TGTGCCAGCAGAGGACTCGGGGGTGCGAACACTGAAGCTTTCTTT. J is TRBJ1-1 and V is TRBV5-4; possibly TRBD1 for D (5 bases). The germline V gene encodes CDR1 SGHNT and CDR2 YYREEE (reference sequence). V was pared by 5 bases and J by 1 base, with 15 bases between. This CDR3 is built from 15 residues.

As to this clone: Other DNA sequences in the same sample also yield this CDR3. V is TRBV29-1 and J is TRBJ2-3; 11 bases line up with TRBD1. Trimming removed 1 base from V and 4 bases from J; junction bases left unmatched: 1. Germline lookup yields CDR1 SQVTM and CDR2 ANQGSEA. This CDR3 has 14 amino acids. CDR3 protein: CSVEGGQGADTQYF. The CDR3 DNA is TGCAGCGTTGAAGGGGGACAGGGGGCAGATACGCAGTATTTT.

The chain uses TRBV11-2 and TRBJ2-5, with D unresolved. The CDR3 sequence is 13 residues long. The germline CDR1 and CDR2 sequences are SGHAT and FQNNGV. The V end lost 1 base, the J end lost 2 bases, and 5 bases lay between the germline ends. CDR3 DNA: TGTGCCAGCAGCTTAGGACAACAAGAGACCCAGTACTTC. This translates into CASSLGQQETQYF.

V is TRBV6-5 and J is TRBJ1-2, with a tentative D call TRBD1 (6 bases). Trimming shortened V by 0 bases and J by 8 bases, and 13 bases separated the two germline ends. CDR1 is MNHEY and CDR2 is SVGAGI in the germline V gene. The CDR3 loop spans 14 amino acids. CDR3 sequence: CASSYSTDSLGYTF. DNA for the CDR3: TGTGCCAGCAGTTACTCCACGGACAGTTTGGGCTACACCTTC.

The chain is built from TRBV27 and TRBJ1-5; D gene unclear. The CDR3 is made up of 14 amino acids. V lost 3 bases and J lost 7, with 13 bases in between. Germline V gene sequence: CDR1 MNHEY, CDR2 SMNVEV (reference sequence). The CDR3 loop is CASSLRGIGQPQHF. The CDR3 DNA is TGTGCCAGCAGTTTGCGGGGAATCGGGCAGCCCCAGCATTTT.

For the CDR3, the DNA is TGTGCCAGCAGCTTGGTAGTTTCTAGCGTCTCCTACGAGCAGTACTTC. It translates to CASSLVVSSVSYEQYF. The rearrangement links TRBV5-5 to TRBJ2-7; TRBD2 might be the D (6 bases). The length of the CDR3 is 16 residues. V lost 0 bases, J lost 0 bases, and 13 bases lay in between. Looked up from germline, CDR1 is SGHKS and CDR2 is YYEKEE (reference sequence).

The CDR3 DNA sequence: TGTGCCAGTAGGACCAGCGGGATAGGGACGGAGCAGTACTTC. This translates into CASRTSGIGTEQYF. This chain uses TRBV19 with TRBJ2-7; 7 bases map to TRBD2. Germline loops: CDR1 LNHDA, CDR2 SQIVND (reference sequence). V lost 6 bases to trimming and J lost 7 bases; unmatched junction nucleotides: 12. This CDR3 has 14 amino acids. Full variable domain (remainder filled in from reference TRBV19 and TRBJ2-7): DGGITQSPKYLFRKEGQNVTLSCEQNLNHDAMYWYRQDPGQGLRLIYYSQIVNDFQKGDIAEGYSVSREKKESFPLTVTSAQKNPTAFYLCASRTSGIGTEQYFGPGTRLTVT.

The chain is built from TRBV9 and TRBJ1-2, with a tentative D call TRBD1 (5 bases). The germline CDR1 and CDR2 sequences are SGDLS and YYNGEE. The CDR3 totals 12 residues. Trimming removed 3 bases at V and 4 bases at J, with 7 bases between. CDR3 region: CASSADSYGYTF. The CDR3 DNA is TGTGCCAGCAGCGCCGACAGCTATGGCTACACCTTC. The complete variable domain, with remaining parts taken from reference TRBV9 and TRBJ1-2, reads DSGVTQTPKHLITATGQRVTLRCSPRSGDLSVYWYQQSLDQGLQFLIQYYNGEERAKGNILERFSAQQFPDLHSELNLSSLELGDSALYFCASSADSYGYTFGSGTRLTVV.

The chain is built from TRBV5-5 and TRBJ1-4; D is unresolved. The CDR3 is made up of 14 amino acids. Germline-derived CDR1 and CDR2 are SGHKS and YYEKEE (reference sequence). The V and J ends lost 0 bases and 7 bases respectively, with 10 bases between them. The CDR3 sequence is CASSLAFPSEKLFF. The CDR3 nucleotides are TGTGCCAGCAGCTTGGCGTTCCCTAGTGAAAAACTGTTTTTT. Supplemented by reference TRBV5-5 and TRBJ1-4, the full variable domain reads DAGVTQSPTHLIKTRGQQVTLRCSPISGHKSVSWYQQVLGQGPQFIFQYYEKEERGRGNFPDRFSARQFPNYSSELNVNALLLGDSALYLCASSLAFPSEKLFFGSGTQLSVL.

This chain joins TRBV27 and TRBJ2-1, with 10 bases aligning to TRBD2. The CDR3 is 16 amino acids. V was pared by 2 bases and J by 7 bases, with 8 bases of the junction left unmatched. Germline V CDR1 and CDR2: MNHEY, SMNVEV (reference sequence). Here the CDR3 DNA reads TGTGCCAGCAGTTTAGGCCTAGCGGGAGAATGGAATGAGCAGTTCTTC. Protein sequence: CASSLGLAGEWNEQFF.

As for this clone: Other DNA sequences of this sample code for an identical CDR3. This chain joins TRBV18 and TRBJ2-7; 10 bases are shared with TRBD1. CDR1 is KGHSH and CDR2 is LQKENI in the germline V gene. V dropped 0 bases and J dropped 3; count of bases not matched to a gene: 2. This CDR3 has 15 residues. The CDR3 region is CASSPPGQGNYEQYF. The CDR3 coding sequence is TGTGCCAGCTCACCACCGGGACAGGGGAACTACGAGCAGTACTTC.

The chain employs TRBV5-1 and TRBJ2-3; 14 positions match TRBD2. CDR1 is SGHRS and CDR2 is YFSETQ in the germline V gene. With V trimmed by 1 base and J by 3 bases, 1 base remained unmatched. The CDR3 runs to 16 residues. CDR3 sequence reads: CASSLRTSGRTDTQYF. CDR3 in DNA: TGCGCCAGCAGCTTGAGGACTAGCGGGAGGACAGATACGCAGTATTTT.

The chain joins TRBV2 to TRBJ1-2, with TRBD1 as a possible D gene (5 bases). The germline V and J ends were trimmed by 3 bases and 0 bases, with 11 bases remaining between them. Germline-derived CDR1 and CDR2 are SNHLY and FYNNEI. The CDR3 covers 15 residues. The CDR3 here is CASSDVTVPNYGYTF. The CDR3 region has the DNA TGTGCCAGCAGTGACGTGACAGTACCTAACTATGGCTACACCTTC.